This T cell receptor beta chain comes out of a study of blood T cell repertoires in COVID-19. Participant age was about 18 to 100 years, and participants resided in 25 or so US areas. Cohorts were based on clinical histories the participants reported. Resolution of symptoms, clearance, or two negative PCRs was present in recovered Cohort 3 donors. This CDR3 contains 14 residues. The V gene end was trimmed by 4 bases and the J gene end by 5 bases; junction bases not matched to a gene: 4. The germline CDR1 and CDR2 sequences are MNHEY and SVGAGI. Per the original methods: Amplification from reference gene primers served as the basis for estimated nucleated cell counts. Clones were read by immunoSEQ multiplex PCR, and TCRdb kept only the in-frame ones, dropping some. V, J and clone size are taken as reported in that table, and D and trimming were inferred from the DNA itself. The sample holds 330,000 or so clones, about 90% seen once.

The source of this sequence is a man aged 25 to 40 who had recovered from COVID-19. The sequenced sample was PBMCs or T cells enriched from blood (not recorded which). The chain combines TRBV6-5 with TRBJ1-2, with TRBD1 identical over 10 bases. The CDR3 region is CASSFDRGLYGYTF. The CDR3 region has the DNA TGTGCCAGCAGTTTCGACAGGGGGCTATATGGCTACACCTTC.